This T cell receptor beta chain was captured by sequencing in a study of post-analysis software for immune sequencing data (dated by TCRdb to between 2014 and 2016). For the study in its entirety: Disease courses on record covered relapsing-remitting, secondary progressive and progressive-relapsing multiple sclerosis, though some patients had no subtype annotation. The patient repertoires were set against ten to eleven previously published healthy control repertoires from donors whose ages ranged from roughly 6 to 27 years. A subset of samples was prepared in parallel using single-end sample barcoding, then pooled and co-amplified after Illumina adapter ligation.

Library creation used PCR. Data came from an Illumina HiSeq 2500. Unique molecular identifiers were incorporated into TCR beta cDNA libraries to reduce PCR and sequencing biases. Roughly 0.5 million cDNA molecules were obtained per 1 to 10 million input T cells, so each molecule approximated one T cell. Patient libraries were prepared and sequenced with the same protocol used for the earlier healthy control dataset. Within a given batch, samples were prepared together, multiplexed and sequenced on the same HiSeq lane. On the study's bioinformatics: Raw barcoded reads were processed with MIGEC, and single-read molecular identifier groups were discarded before consensus assembly and CDR3 extraction. VDJtools was used for post-analysis of the clonotype tables, and diversity was normalized by down-sampling every dataset to the size of the smallest sample. Repertoire overlap clustering matched CDR3 amino acid but not nucleotide sequences to correct batch-related cross-sample contamination. TCRdb reprocessed the public reads (quality trimming at Q25 with fastp, clone calling with MiXCR) and kept in-frame beta chains. Each record represents a unique CDR3 protein, reported with the most common genes and DNA among its rows. The V and J calls here are based on TCRdb, not the publication. The sample table records some 240,000 distinct CDR3 sequences; 36% of these occur just once. The top ten clonotypes cover roughly 4.8% of the sample.

Many counts were recorded for this clonotype. Its antigen specificity is not known. No base quality values were provided; no much bigger clone lies one nucleotide off. General study outcomes and caveats: When samples were clustered directly using the F measure, samples prepared in the same batch co-clustered strongly, which prompted a batch-effect correction. Multiple sclerosis patients had significantly lower normalized Chao1 diversity than controls, a result that suggests substantial peripheral T-cell clonal expansion. The multiple sclerosis patient group was slightly younger than the control group. Patients showed significantly higher frequencies than controls for several TRBV segments, among them TRBV5-6, TRBV5-1 and TRBV20-1.

The CDR3 spans 14 residues, from the cysteine through the phenylalanine. The read is trimmed to its CDR3 DNA, 42 bases read in frame from base 1. V trim: 5 bases; J trim: 1 base; unmatched bases: 3. CDR1 and CDR2 are drawn from the germline V gene (reference sequence): MNHEY, SMNVEV. To demonstrate the VDJtools post-analysis software, the study profiled TCR beta repertoires from the peripheral blood of around 13 young patients with multiple sclerosis. The multiple sclerosis patients were children and adolescents ranging in age from about 6 to 17 years. The specimen sequenced was blood. The sequence is built from TRBV27 and TRBJ1-1; 8 central nucleotides agree with TRBD1. This receptor was obtained from a girl between 5 and 17 years old with multiple sclerosis. The CDR3 here reads CASSPGQANTEAFF. The DNA sequence is as follows: TGTGCCAGCAGTCCGGGACAGGCGAACACTGAAGCTTTCTTT.